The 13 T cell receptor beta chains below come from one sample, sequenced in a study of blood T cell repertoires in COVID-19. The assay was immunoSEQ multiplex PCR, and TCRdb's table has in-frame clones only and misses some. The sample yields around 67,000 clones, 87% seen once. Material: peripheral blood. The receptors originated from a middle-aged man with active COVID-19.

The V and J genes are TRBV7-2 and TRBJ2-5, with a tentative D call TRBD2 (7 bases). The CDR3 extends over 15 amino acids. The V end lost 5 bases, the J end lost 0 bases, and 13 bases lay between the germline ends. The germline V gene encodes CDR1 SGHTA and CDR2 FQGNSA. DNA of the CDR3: TGTGCCAGCAGCCGGGGGGCCGGAAACCAAGAGACCCAGTACTTC. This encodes CASSRGAGNQETQYF.

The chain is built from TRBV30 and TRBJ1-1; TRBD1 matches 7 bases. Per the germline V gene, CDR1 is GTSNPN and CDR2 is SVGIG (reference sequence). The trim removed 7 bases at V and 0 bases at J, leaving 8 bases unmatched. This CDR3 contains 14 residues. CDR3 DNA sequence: TGTGCCTACCTAAGGCAGGGGGTGAACACTGAAGCTTTCTTT. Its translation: CAYLRQGVNTEAFF.

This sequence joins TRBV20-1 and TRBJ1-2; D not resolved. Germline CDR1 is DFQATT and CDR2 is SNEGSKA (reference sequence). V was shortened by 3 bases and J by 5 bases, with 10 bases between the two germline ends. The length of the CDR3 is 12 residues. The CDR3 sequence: CSASLQRYGYTF. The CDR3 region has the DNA TGCAGTGCTAGTTTACAGAGATATGGCTACACCTTC.

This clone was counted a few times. The CDR3 protein is CASSFSQGDTEAFF. CDR3 bases: TGTGCCAGCAGCTTTTCACAGGGGGACACTGAAGCTTTCTTT. This chain links TRBV7-2 with TRBJ1-1; 8 bases match TRBD1. Trimming took 3 bases from V and 3 from J; bases not matched to a gene: 3. Germline V gene data show CDR1 as SGHTA and CDR2 as FQGNSA. This CDR3 comprises 14 residues.

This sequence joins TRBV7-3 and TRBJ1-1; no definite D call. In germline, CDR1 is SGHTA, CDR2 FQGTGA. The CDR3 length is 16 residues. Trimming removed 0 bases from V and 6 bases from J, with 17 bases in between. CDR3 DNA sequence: TGTGCCAGCAGCTTAACGTTTACAGCAGCCTTCTCTGAAGCTTTCTTT. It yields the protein CASSLTFTAAFSEAFF. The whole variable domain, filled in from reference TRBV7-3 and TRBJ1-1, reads GAGVSQTPSNKVTEKGKYVELRCDPISGHTALYWYRQSLGQGPEFLIYFQGTGAADDSGLPNDRFFAVRPEGSVSTLKIQRTERGDSAVYLCASSLTFTAAFSEAFFGQGTRLTVV.

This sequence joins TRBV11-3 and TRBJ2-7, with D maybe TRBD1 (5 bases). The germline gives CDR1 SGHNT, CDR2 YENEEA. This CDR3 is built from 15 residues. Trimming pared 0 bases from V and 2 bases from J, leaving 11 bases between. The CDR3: CASSLEAGPAYEQYF. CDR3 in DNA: TGTGCCAGCAGCTTAGAAGCAGGGCCCGCCTACGAGCAGTACTTC.

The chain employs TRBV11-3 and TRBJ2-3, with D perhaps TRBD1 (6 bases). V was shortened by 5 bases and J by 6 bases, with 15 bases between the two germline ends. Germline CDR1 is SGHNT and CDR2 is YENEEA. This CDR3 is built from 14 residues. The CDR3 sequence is CASSRPDSGDTQYF. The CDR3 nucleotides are TGTGCCAGCAGCAGACCGGACAGTGGCGATACGCAGTATTTT.

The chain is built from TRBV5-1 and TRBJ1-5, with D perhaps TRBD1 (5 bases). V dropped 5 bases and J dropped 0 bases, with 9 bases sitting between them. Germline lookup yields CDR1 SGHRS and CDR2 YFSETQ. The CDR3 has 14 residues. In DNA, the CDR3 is TGCGCCAGCAGTTGGGGGGATAGCAATCAGCCCCAGCATTTT. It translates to CASSWGDSNQPQHF.

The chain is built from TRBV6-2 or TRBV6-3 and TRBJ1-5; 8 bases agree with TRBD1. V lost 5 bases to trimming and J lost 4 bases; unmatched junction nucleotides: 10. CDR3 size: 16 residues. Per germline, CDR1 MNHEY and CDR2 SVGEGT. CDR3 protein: CASSHLRDRSNQPQHF. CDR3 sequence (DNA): TGTGCCAGCAGTCATCTCCGGGACAGGTCTAATCAGCCCCAGCATTTT.

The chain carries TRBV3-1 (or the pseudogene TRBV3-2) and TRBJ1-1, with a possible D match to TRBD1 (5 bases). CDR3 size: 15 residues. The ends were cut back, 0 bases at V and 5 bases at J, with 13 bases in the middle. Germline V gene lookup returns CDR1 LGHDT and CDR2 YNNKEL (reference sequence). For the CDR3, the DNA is TGTGCCAGCAGCCAAGATGAGAACAGGAAGACTGAAGCTTTCTTT. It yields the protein CASSQDENRKTEAFF.

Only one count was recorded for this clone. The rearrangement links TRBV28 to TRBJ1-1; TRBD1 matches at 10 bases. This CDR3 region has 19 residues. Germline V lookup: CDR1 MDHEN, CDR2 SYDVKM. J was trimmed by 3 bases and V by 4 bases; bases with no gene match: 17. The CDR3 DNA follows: TGTGCCAGCAGTTCAAACGCGAGACAGGGGGCTAATGCGGACACTGAAGCTTTCTTT. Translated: CASSSNARQGANADTEAFF.

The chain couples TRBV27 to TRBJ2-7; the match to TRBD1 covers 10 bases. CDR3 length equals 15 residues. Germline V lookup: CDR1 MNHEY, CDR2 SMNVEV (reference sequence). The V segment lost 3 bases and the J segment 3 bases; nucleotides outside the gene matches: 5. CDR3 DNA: TGTGCCAGCAGTTTCGGACAGGGGGGCAGCTACGAGCAGTACTTC. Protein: CASSFGQGGSYEQYF.

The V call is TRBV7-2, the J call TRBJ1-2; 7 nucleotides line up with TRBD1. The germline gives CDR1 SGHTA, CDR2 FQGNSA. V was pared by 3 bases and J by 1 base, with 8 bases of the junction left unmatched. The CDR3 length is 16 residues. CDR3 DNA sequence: TGTGCCAGCAGCTTGGGGGGACAGTCCGTTAACTATGGCTACACCTTC. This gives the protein CASSLGGQSVNYGYTF.